The 21 T cell receptor beta chains listed next were all sequenced from one sample in a study of shared clonotypes between healthy human individuals. Sequencing was performed with immunoSEQ multiplex PCR; in TCRdb, only in-frame clones are kept and a portion is missing. Altogether about 470,000 clones are present, 75% to 85% being singletons, with the ten largest covering roughly an eighth. Specimen: PBMCs. The receptors here all came from a woman in her 40s in good health. Some clones in this sample may be carry-over from other donors' samples.

This clone was seen a handful of times. V usage is TRBV6-7 and J usage is TRBJ1-3, with 7 positions matching TRBD1. TRBV6-7 is an ORF; its function is uncertain. The length of the CDR3 is 16 residues. The J segment lost 0 bases and the V segment lost 0 bases, leaving 2 bases of the junction unmatched. The CDR3 bases are TGTGCCAGCAGTTACTCGGACAGGCGCTCTGGAAACACCATATATTTT. Amino acid sequence: CASSYSDRRSGNTIYF.

The chain uses TRBV30 and TRBJ2-7; either TRBD1 or TRBD2 may supply D (5 bases each). CDR3 length: 13 residues. CDR1 GTSNPN and CDR2 SVGIG come from the germline V gene (reference sequence). Trimming cost V 4 bases and J 4 bases, with 14 bases left between them. CDR3 DNA: TGTGCCTGGACCAGACGGGACGGATACGAGCAGTACTTC. Its protein is CAWTRRDGYEQYF.

The chain couples TRBV9 to TRBJ2-3; the D call may be TRBD1 or TRBD2 (6 bases each). The CDR3 runs to 14 residues. CDR1 is SGDLS and CDR2 is YYNGEE in the germline V gene. V gave up 6 bases and J gave up 6 bases, with 17 bases separating them. CDR3 sequence (DNA): TGTGCCAGCAACAGACTAGGGGGTACGGATACGCAGTATTTT. Translated, it gives CASNRLGGTDTQYF.

J is TRBJ1-2 and V is TRBV6-5; weak D call: TRBD1 (5 bases). The CDR3 contains 13 residues. The germline V gene encodes CDR1 MNHEY and CDR2 SVGAGI. The V end lost 0 bases, the J end lost 6 bases, and 8 bases lay between the germline ends. Here the CDR3 reads CASSYSTGHGYTF. The CDR3 coding sequence is TGTGCCAGCAGTTACTCGACGGGGCATGGCTACACCTTC.

This clone was seen a handful of times. This chain links TRBV27 with TRBJ1-1, with D unclear. Germline V gives CDR1 MNHEY, CDR2 SMNVEV (reference sequence). The CDR3 has 13 amino acids. Trimming pared 4 bases from V and 5 bases from J, leaving 11 bases between. The CDR3 DNA sequence: TGTGCCAGCAGTTGGACCGGGGTGACTGAAGCTTTCTTT. The encoded protein is CASSWTGVTEAFF.

This clone was seen only once. The chain carries TRBV11-2 and TRBJ1-1; possibly TRBD1 for D (5 bases). The CDR3 sequence is 13 residues long. With 3 bases removed from V and 3 bases from J, the gap between germline ends came to 8 bases. Germline lookup yields CDR1 SGHAT and CDR2 FQNNGV. CDR3 in DNA: TGTGCCAGCAGCTTCCAGGGACACACTGAAGCTTTCTTT. As protein: CASSFQGHTEAFF.

This clone was seen once. The chain links TRBV15 to TRBJ2-7, with 9 bases matching TRBD2. Germline V gene lookup returns CDR1 LNHNV and CDR2 YYDKDF (reference sequence). The ends lost 3 bases at V and 0 bases at J; junction bases unmatched: 3. This CDR3 region has 15 residues. The CDR3: CATSSGTSFSYEQYF. DNA for the CDR3: TGTGCCACCAGCAGCGGGACTAGCTTCTCCTACGAGCAGTACTTC.

The chain is built from TRBV7-9 and TRBJ1-6, with TRBD1 matching over 7 bases. Looked up from germline, CDR1 is SEHNR and CDR2 is FQNEAQ (reference sequence). This CDR3 spans 13 amino acids. The V gene end was trimmed by 4 bases and the J gene end by 8 bases; junction bases not matched to a gene: 2. CDR3 coding DNA: TGTGCCAGCAGCTACCAGGGGGATTCACCCCTCCACTTT. As protein: CASSYQGDSPLHF. The entire variable domain, with the rest obtained from reference TRBV7-9 and TRBJ1-6, is as follows: DTGVSQNPRHKITKRGQNVTFRCDPISEHNRLYWYRQTLGQGPEFLTYFQNEAQLEKSRLLSDRFSAERPKGSFSTLEIQRTEQGDSAMYLCASSYQGDSPLHFGNGTRLTVT.

The chain has TRBV10-3 and TRBJ2-7; the match to TRBD1 covers 9 bases. CDR3 length: 14 residues. The germline gives CDR1 ENHRY, CDR2 SYGVKD. J lost 5 bases, V lost 4 bases, and 6 bases had no gene match. The CDR3 sequence: CAISGGTGSHEQYF. The DNA of the CDR3 is TGTGCCATCAGTGGGGGGACAGGGTCCCACGAGCAGTACTTC.

This clone was counted between two and nine times. The chain employs TRBV5-4 and TRBJ2-1, with a tentative D call TRBD2 (6 bases). CDR1 and CDR2 from the germline V gene are SGHNT and YYREEE (reference sequence). The CDR3 runs to 16 residues. Trimming stripped 3 bases from V and 3 bases from J, with 16 bases between. This CDR3 is CASSSSSANYYNEQFF. CDR3 sequence (DNA): TGTGCCAGCAGCTCCTCTAGCGCAAATTACTACAATGAGCAGTTCTTC.

The V and J genes are TRBV7-3 and TRBJ2-1; D call uncertain. Germline CDR1 and CDR2: SGHTA and FQGTGA. The CDR3 sequence is 15 residues long. Trimming removed 2 bases at V and 3 bases at J, with 11 bases between. DNA for the CDR3: TGTGCCAGCAGCTTAGGTCTGGACCGCTACAATGAGCAGTTCTTC. Translation: CASSLGLDRYNEQFF.

This clone was picked up one time. V and J are TRBV18 and TRBJ2-7, with D perhaps matching TRBD1 or TRBD2 (5 bases each). CDR3 length: 15 amino acids. Per germline, CDR1 KGHSH and CDR2 LQKENI. V was pared by 1 base and J by 0 bases, with 10 bases between. CDR3: CASSPRAGSSYEQYF. The CDR3 nucleotides are TGTGCCAGCTCACCACGGGCAGGGAGCTCCTACGAGCAGTACTTC.

This chain uses TRBV15 with TRBJ2-1, with 8 bases identical to TRBD2. This CDR3 contains 13 residues. V shed 6 bases and J 9 bases; nucleotides not matched to a gene: 7. Germline-derived CDR1 and CDR2 are LNHNV and YYDKDF (reference sequence). For the CDR3, the DNA is TGTGCCACCAGTCCAAGCGGGAGAGGTGAGCAGTTCTTC. Translation: CATSPSGRGEQFF.

This clone was seen only once. Other DNA sequences in this specimen translate into the identical CDR3. This chain connects TRBV6-6 to TRBJ1-1; TRBD1 aligns across 8 bases. The CDR3 totals 14 residues. In germline, CDR1 is MNHNY, CDR2 SVGAGI (reference sequence). V shed 2 bases and J 4 bases; nucleotides not matched to a gene: 3. The CDR3 is CASSYSTGGTEAFF. Written as DNA, the CDR3 is TGTGCCAGCAGTTACAGTACAGGGGGCACTGAAGCTTTCTTT.

This clone was recorded many times. The rearrangement joins TRBV6-5 to TRBJ1-4; D is unresolved. Looked up from germline, CDR1 is MNHEY and CDR2 is SVGAGI. The CDR3 totals 15 residues. The ends were cut back, 0 bases at V and 9 bases at J, with 14 bases in the middle. CDR3 bases: TGTGCCAGCAGTTACTCAAGCTCTACAATAAAAAAACTGTTTTTT. It specifies CASSYSSSTIKKLFF.

The J gene is TRBJ2-7, the V gene TRBV27, with D perhaps matching TRBD1 or TRBD2 (5 bases each). The V end was cut by 5 bases, the J end by 4 bases, with 12 bases between. Germline loops: CDR1 MNHEY, CDR2 SMNVEV (reference sequence). This CDR3 has 13 amino acids. The CDR3 sequence is CASSVGTEYEQYF. DNA of the CDR3: TGTGCCAGCAGTGTCGGGACGGAATACGAGCAGTACTTC.

In regard to this clone: Relative to the germline gene, one junction end is altered; a read error may explain this. The chain combines TRBV7-7 with TRBJ2-2, with TRBD1 identical over 10 bases. CDR1 is SSHAT, CDR2 FNYEAQ, per germline (reference sequence). The CDR3 extends over 16 amino acids. CDR3 nucleotides: TGTGCTAGCAGCCCTTCCGGGACAGGGGTCACCGGGGAGCTGTTTTTT. Translating it yields CASSPSGTGVTGELFF.

J is TRBJ2-7 and V is TRBV29-1; 12 bases are a match to TRBD2. Germline lookup yields CDR1 SQVTM and CDR2 ANQGSEA. The J segment lost 5 bases and the V segment lost 2 bases, leaving 10 bases of the junction unmatched. CDR3 length: 16 amino acids. This chain's CDR3 is CSVEKSSSGRANEQYF. The CDR3 DNA reads as TGCAGCGTTGAAAAGTCTTCTAGCGGGAGGGCCAACGAGCAGTACTTC.

V is TRBV13 and J is TRBJ1-1; unclear D gene. The V end was cut by 5 bases, the J end by 6 bases, with 13 bases between. This CDR3 comprises 13 residues. Germline V gene sequence: CDR1 PRHDT, CDR2 FYEKMQ (reference sequence). CDR3 bases: TGTGCCAGCAGCCAGACACCGGAGGCTGAAGCTTTCTTT. Translating it yields CASSQTPEAEAFF.

The genes are TRBV19 and TRBJ1-2; D is uncertain. V was cut by 11 bases and J by 2 bases, with 18 bases left in between. Looked up from germline, CDR1 is LNHDA and CDR2 is SQIVND (reference sequence). This CDR3 has 14 residues. The CDR3, as DNA: TGTGCCTCATCCCACCCGAGGCAAAACTATGGCTACACCTTC. Encoded protein: CASSHPRQNYGYTF.

This clone has only a few counts. The rearrangement links TRBV5-4 to TRBJ2-3; 7 bases map to TRBD2. CDR3 length: 15 amino acids. Trimming at V came to 4 bases and at J to 0 bases, leaving 5 bases not matched to a gene. In germline, CDR1 is SGHNT, CDR2 YYREEE (reference sequence). Written as DNA, the CDR3 is TGTGCCAGCAGCCAGGGCGGGGGTAGCACAGATACGCAGTATTTT. Translating gives CASSQGGGSTDTQYF.